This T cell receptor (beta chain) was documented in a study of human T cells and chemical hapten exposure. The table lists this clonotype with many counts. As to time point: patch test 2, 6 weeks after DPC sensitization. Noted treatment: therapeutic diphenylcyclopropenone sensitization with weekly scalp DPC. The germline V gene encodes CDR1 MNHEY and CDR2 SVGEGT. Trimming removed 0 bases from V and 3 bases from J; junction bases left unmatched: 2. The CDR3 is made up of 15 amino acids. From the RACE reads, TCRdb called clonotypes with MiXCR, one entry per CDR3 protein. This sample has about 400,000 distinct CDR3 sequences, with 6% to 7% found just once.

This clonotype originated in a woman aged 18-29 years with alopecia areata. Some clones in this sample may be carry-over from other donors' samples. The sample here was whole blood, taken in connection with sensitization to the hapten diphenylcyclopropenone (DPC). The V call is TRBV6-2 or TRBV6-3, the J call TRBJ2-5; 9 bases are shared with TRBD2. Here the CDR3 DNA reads TGTGCCAGCAGTTACTCGGCTAGCGGGGAAGAGACCCAGTACTTC. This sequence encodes CASSYSASGEETQYF.